One sample yielded the 31 T cell receptor beta chains listed below, sequenced in a study of breast tumors, draining lymph nodes, adjacent tissues. From the multiplex PCR reads, TCRdb called clonotypes with MiXCR, one entry per CDR3 protein. The data contain about 31,000 distinct CDR3 sequences, roughly two thirds of them singletons. Sequencing used breast tumor tissue. The receptors originated from a female donor with breast cancer. Some clones in this sample may be carry-over from other donors' samples.

This clonotype has a handful of counts. This chain connects TRBV7-2 to TRBJ2-5; weak D call: TRBD2 (6 bases). This CDR3 spans 15 amino acids. V was clipped by 3 bases and J by 2 bases, with 13 bases between them. CDR1 and CDR2 (germline): SGHTA, FQGNSA. CDR3 loop: CASSFLGGAQETQYF. DNA of the CDR3: TGTGCCAGCAGCTTTCTCGGGGGAGCTCAAGAGACCCAGTACTTC.

V and J are TRBV14 and TRBJ1-6; 7 nucleotides line up with TRBD1. J was trimmed by 8 bases and V by 4 bases; bases with no gene match: 8. Germline lookup yields CDR1 SGHDN and CDR2 FVKESK. The CDR3 has 15 residues. The CDR3 reads CASSPQTGNHSPLHF. In nucleotides, the CDR3 is TGTGCCAGCAGCCCCCAGACAGGGAACCATTCACCCCTCCACTTT.

This chain uses TRBV20-1 with TRBJ2-1; the D gene is possibly TRBD1 (6 bases). V lost 0 bases and J 3 bases, leaving 15 bases between the germline ends. CDR1 DFQATT and CDR2 SNEGSKA come from the germline V gene (reference sequence). This CDR3 has 16 residues. The DNA of the CDR3 is TGCAGTGCTAGAGACCCCGGACAGTCAGACTACAATGAGCAGTTCTTC. This translates into CSARDPGQSDYNEQFF.

The chain carries TRBV4-1 and TRBJ2-2, with no clear D. The CDR3 is 16 residues long. The germline CDR1 and CDR2 sequences are MGHRA and YSYEKL. Trimming left V 0 bases short and J 3 bases short, with 11 bases between. For the CDR3, the DNA is TGCGCCAGCAGCCAAGAAATTGGGCAGTACACCGGGGAGCTGTTTTTT. As protein: CASSQEIGQYTGELFF.

The chain's CDR3 is CASSPTGAGGETQYF. Written as DNA, the CDR3 is TGTGCCAGCAGCCCCACCGGCGCGGGGGGGGAGACCCAGTACTTC. This chain links TRBV5-5 with TRBJ2-5; 9 positions match TRBD2. With V trimmed by 4 bases and J by 5 bases, 9 bases remained unmatched. The CDR3 contains 15 residues. CDR1 and CDR2 (germline): SGHKS, YYEKEE (reference sequence).

A word on this clonotype: In this CDR3 the conserved last residue, phenylalanine or tryptophan, is missing, so a read error is likely. The DNA is omitted, as the CDR3 cannot be located on it reliably, and the CDR3 follows TCRdb's listing. The chain links TRBV20-1 to TRBJ2-7; the table's D call, TRBD2, was not checked against the DNA. The CDR3 is 9 amino acids long, termini counted. Germline lookup yields CDR1 DFQATT and CDR2 SNEGSKA (reference sequence). The CDR3 sequence: CSTPLGLAG.

This clonotype was observed a single time. The junction departs from germline at one end; a sequencing error may be responsible. V is TRBV7-3 and J is TRBJ2-7; D call uncertain. This CDR3 has 15 residues. The germline CDR1 and CDR2 sequences are SGHTA and FQGTGA. The CDR3 sequence: CASSLARDGSYEQYF. The DNA for the CDR3 is TGCGCCAGCAGCTTGGCTCGAGACGGATCCTACGAGCAGTACTTC. Drawing the rest from reference TRBV7-3 and TRBJ2-7, the complete variable domain is GAGVSQTPSNKVTEKGKYVELRCDPISGHTALYWYRQSLGQGPEFLIYFQGTGAADDSGLPNDRFFAVRPEGSVSTLKIQRTERGDSAVYLCASSLARDGSYEQYFGPGTRLTVT.

This clonotype has a handful of counts. The chain carries TRBV7-2 and TRBJ2-1; D unclear. Germline CDR1 SGHTA, CDR2 FQGNSA. The CDR3 loop spans 14 amino acids. The ends were cut back, 1 base at V and 6 bases at J, with 10 bases in the middle. The CDR3 protein is CASSLGLIVNEQFF. In DNA form, the CDR3 reads TGTGCCAGCAGCTTAGGTCTGATTGTCAATGAGCAGTTCTTC.

The CDR3 DNA reads TGTGCCAGCAGCGCGGGCCTAGCGGGAGACGAGCAGTACTTC. This encodes CASSAGLAGDEQYF. The V call is TRBV7-2, the J call TRBJ2-7, with 10 bases aligning to TRBD2. J lost 5 bases, V lost 5 bases, and 6 bases had no gene match. The CDR3 extends over 14 amino acids. From germline, CDR1 is SGHTA and CDR2 FQGNSA.

The V call is TRBV4-1, the J call TRBJ2-1; D remains unclear. The length of the CDR3 is 16 residues. The ends were cut back, 1 base at V and 0 bases at J, with 10 bases in the middle. Germline lookup yields CDR1 MGHRA and CDR2 YSYEKL. CDR3 amino acids: CASSQGAANSYNEQFF. The CDR3 DNA follows: TGCGCCAGCAGCCAAGGGGCGGCCAACTCCTACAATGAGCAGTTCTTC.

As concerns this clonotype: Mismatch with germline at one junction end may stem from a read error. J is TRBJ1-2 and V is TRBV15, with 9 bases fitting TRBD1. Germline V gene sequence: CDR1 LNHNV, CDR2 YYDKDF (reference sequence). This CDR3 region has 14 residues. The CDR3: CATSGDRGAYGYTF. The CDR3 nucleotides read TGTGCCACCAGCGGAGACAGGGGGGCGTATGGCTACACCTTC.

This clonotype is termed medium-sized. This rearrangement joins TRBV7-3 to TRBJ2-3; D is perhaps TRBD1 (6 bases). The V end was cut by 5 bases, the J end by 4 bases, with 10 bases between. This CDR3 has 13 residues. Looked up from germline, CDR1 is SGHTA and CDR2 is FQGTGA. CDR3 amino acids: CASSDTGSDTQYF. DNA of the CDR3: TGTGCCAGCAGCGACACAGGGTCAGATACGCAGTATTTT. The full variable domain, with the rest looked up from reference TRBV7-3 and TRBJ2-3, is GAGVSQTPSNKVTEKGKYVELRCDPISGHTALYWYRQSLGQGPEFLIYFQGTGAADDSGLPNDRFFAVRPEGSVSTLKIQRTERGDSAVYLCASSDTGSDTQYFGPGTRLTVL.

The chain employs TRBV7-2 and TRBJ2-7, with 7 bases matching TRBD2. Germline V gives CDR1 SGHTA, CDR2 FQGNSA. The V segment lost 2 bases and the J segment 3 bases; nucleotides outside the gene matches: 4. The CDR3 runs to 14 residues. The chain's CDR3 is CASSLTGGVYEQYF. The CDR3 region has the DNA TGTGCCAGCAGCTTAACGGGGGGAGTCTACGAGCAGTACTTC.

This clonotype occurred many times. The chain uses TRBV6-5 and TRBJ2-7, with 8 positions matching TRBD2. In germline, CDR1 is MNHEY, CDR2 SVGAGI. The CDR3 is 14 amino acids. Trimming took 5 bases from V and 0 from J; bases not matched to a gene: 3. The CDR3 DNA follows: TGTGCCAGCAGTCGGGGGGGGGGCTCCTACGAGCAGTACTTC. It encodes CASSRGGGSYEQYF.

This clonotype has a count of ten or more. This rearrangement joins TRBV4-2 to TRBJ1-4, with 7 bases identical to TRBD1. The V gene end was trimmed by 6 bases and the J gene end by 5 bases; junction bases not matched to a gene: 0. Per the germline V gene, CDR1 is LGHNA and CDR2 is YNFKEQ. This CDR3 is built from 12 residues. The CDR3 bases are TGTGCCAGCAGACAGGGGAATGAAAAACTGTTTTTT. It translates to CASRQGNEKLFF.

The chain carries TRBV14 and TRBJ2-5, with unresolved D. Germline V lookup: CDR1 SGHDN, CDR2 FVKESK. V lost 5 bases and J lost 5, with 12 bases in between. CDR3 length equals 13 residues. The CDR3 nucleotides read TGTGCCAGCAGCTTACGGTTGGCGGAGACCCAGTACTTC. It yields the protein CASSLRLAETQYF.

The rearrangement uses TRBV20-1 and TRBJ2-3; TRBD2 agrees at 7 bases. Losses at the gene ends were 2 bases for V and 1 base for J; bases not matched to a gene: 15. The germline V gene has CDR1 DFQATT and CDR2 SNEGSKA (reference sequence). CDR3 length: 18 amino acids. The CDR3 nucleotides are TGCAGTGCTAGAAACCCCCAAGGGAGGGCGATCGGCACAGATACGCAGTATTTT. This gives the protein CSARNPQGRAIGTDTQYF.

The V and J genes are TRBV20-1 and TRBJ2-1; TRBD2 agrees at 11 bases. V lost 2 bases and J lost 7; bases outside the gene matches: 10. In germline, CDR1 is DFQATT, CDR2 SNEGSKA (reference sequence). The CDR3 covers 16 residues. CDR3 sequence reads: CSARPRGSGRVNEQFF. CDR3 bases: TGCAGTGCTAGACCCCGTGGTAGCGGGAGGGTTAATGAGCAGTTCTTC.

CDR3 sequence: CASSRTGVVGDQPQHF. In nucleotides, the CDR3 is TGCGCCAGCAGCCGAACAGGGGTGGTAGGGGATCAGCCCCAGCATTTT. The chain joins TRBV4-3 to TRBJ1-5, with 7 positions matching TRBD1. This CDR3 region has 16 residues. Germline CDR1 reads LGHNA; CDR2 reads YSLEER. Germline trimming cut 4 bases from V and 5 bases from J; bases unmatched to any gene: 11.

CDR3: CSAGLAGGFGKTQYF. In nucleotides, the CDR3 is TGCAGTGCAGGACTAGCGGGAGGGTTTGGGAAGACCCAGTACTTC. V usage is TRBV20-1 and J usage is TRBJ2-5, with 15 bases matching TRBD2. Germline V gene lookup returns CDR1 DFQATT and CDR2 SNEGSKA (reference sequence). The CDR3 contains 15 residues. The V and J ends lost 6 bases and 6 bases, in that order; junction bases with no gene match: 8.

This clonotype was found many times. V usage is TRBV4-3 and J usage is TRBJ1-1; D possibly corresponds to TRBD1 (5 bases). The CDR3 runs to 15 residues. Trimming stripped 0 bases from V and 1 base from J, with 9 bases between. Per the germline V gene, CDR1 is LGHNA and CDR2 is YSLEER. The CDR3 nucleotides read TGCGCCAGCAGCCAAGATCCCCAGGGGAACACTGAAGCTTTCTTT. As protein: CASSQDPQGNTEAFF.

This chain links TRBV7-2 with TRBJ2-7; perhaps TRBD1 as D (5 bases). The V end was cut by 6 bases, the J end by 0 bases, with 15 bases between. The germline V gene encodes CDR1 SGHTA and CDR2 FQGNSA. The length of the CDR3 is 15 residues. CDR3: CASSLGVASSYEQYV. CDR3 DNA: TGTGCCAGCAGTCTAGGGGTGGCTAGCTCCTACGAGCAGTACGTC.

The chain uses TRBV5-4 and TRBJ1-6; maybe TRBD1 (6 bases). V lost 6 bases to trimming and J lost 6 bases, with 16 bases between them. Per germline, CDR1 SGHNT and CDR2 YYREEE (reference sequence). The CDR3 loop spans 15 amino acids. CDR3 sequence reads: CASTNTGTSNSPLHF. As DNA, the CDR3 is TGTGCCAGCACCAACACCGGGACAAGTAATTCACCCCTCCACTTT. Variable domain in full (rest from reference TRBV5-4 and TRBJ1-6): ETGVTQSPTHLIKTRGQQVTLRCSSQSGHNTVSWYQQALGQGPQFIFQYYREEENGRGNFPPRFSGLQFPNYSSELNVNALELDDSALYLCASTNTGTSNSPLHFGNGTRLTVT.

The V gene is TRBV2, the J gene TRBJ2-3; 10 bases are a match to TRBD1. The CDR3 spans 16 residues. Germline V CDR1 and CDR2: SNHLY, FYNNEI. V was clipped by 8 bases and J by 6 bases; unmatched bases: 14. CDR3 loop: CASSGGQGLGYDTQYF. CDR3 DNA sequence: TGTGCCAGCTCTGGGGGACAGGGGTTAGGTTACGATACGCAGTATTTT.

The CDR3 DNA follows: TGTGCCAGCAGACGCCCCGGGACTAGCGGGAGGAATGAGCAGTTCTTC. This encodes CASRRPGTSGRNEQFF. The rearrangement links TRBV6-5 to TRBJ2-1; 15 positions match TRBD2. V lost 6 bases, J lost 7 bases, and 7 bases stayed unmatched. The CDR3 has 16 amino acids. CDR1 is MNHEY, CDR2 SVGAGI, per germline.

Written as DNA, the CDR3 is TGTGCCAGCAGCCAACACAGCACAGATACGCAGTATTTT. Encoded protein: CASSQHSTDTQYF. V is TRBV7-2 and J is TRBJ2-3; D ambiguous. The CDR3 runs 13 residues. Germline V gene data show CDR1 as SGHTA and CDR2 as FQGNSA. With 5 bases removed from V and 0 bases from J, the gap between germline ends came to 6 bases.

This clonotype was seen at least ten times. The V call is TRBV9, the J call TRBJ2-4; 7 positions agree with TRBD1. Germline loops: CDR1 SGDLS, CDR2 YYNGEE. The CDR3 totals 12 residues. J was trimmed by 8 bases and V by 3 bases; bases with no gene match: 2. In DNA form, the CDR3 reads TGTGCCAGCAGCGGACAGGGTGACATTCAGTACTTC. It specifies CASSGQGDIQYF.

This clonotype turned up a few times. V usage is TRBV24-1 and J usage is TRBJ2-1, with TRBD1 matching 10 bases. CDR3 size: 15 residues. J gave up 4 bases and V 4 bases, and 3 bases lay outside the gene matches. Looked up from germline, CDR1 is KGHDR and CDR2 is SFDVKD. CDR3 loop: CATSDGGQGYNEQFF. The CDR3 bases are TGTGCCACCAGTGACGGGGGACAGGGGTACAATGAGCAGTTCTTC.

In its sample, this clonotype was seen many times. J is TRBJ2-1 and V is TRBV20-1; D is perhaps TRBD2 (5 bases). V was clipped by 3 bases and J by 3 bases, with 9 bases between them. The CDR3 covers 13 residues. The V gene's germline CDR1 is DFQATT and CDR2 SNEGSKA (reference sequence). The CDR3 here is CSASDAGYNEQFF. The CDR3 DNA is TGCAGTGCTAGTGACGCGGGCTACAATGAGCAGTTCTTC.

The J gene is TRBJ2-1, the V gene TRBV6-1; D ambiguous. Germline CDR1 is MNHNS and CDR2 is SASEGT. The V gene lost 3 bases and the J gene lost 8 bases, with 5 bases spanning the gap. This CDR3 spans 11 amino acids. The CDR3 here is CASSDQDEQFF. The DNA for the CDR3 is TGTGCCAGCAGTGATCAAGATGAGCAGTTCTTC.

This clonotype was counted ten times or more. V and J are TRBV14 and TRBJ1-2; TRBD1 matches 9 bases. The germline CDR1 and CDR2 sequences are SGHDN and FVKESK. V lost 4 bases and J lost 6; bases outside the gene matches: 12. The CDR3 contains 16 residues. The CDR3 loop is CASSPGQGKLLDGYTF. CDR3 sequence (DNA): TGTGCCAGCAGCCCGGGACAGGGTAAGCTGCTGGATGGCTACACCTTC.